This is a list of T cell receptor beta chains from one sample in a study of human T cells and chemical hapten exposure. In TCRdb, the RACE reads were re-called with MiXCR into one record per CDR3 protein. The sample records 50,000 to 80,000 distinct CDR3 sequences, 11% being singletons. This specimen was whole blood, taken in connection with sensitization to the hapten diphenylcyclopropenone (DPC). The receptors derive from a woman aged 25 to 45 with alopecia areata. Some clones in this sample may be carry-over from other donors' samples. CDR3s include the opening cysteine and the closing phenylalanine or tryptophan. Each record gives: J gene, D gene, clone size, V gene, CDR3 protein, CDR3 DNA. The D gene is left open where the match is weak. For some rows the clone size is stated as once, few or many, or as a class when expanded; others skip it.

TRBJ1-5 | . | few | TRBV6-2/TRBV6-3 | CASSYVNQPQHF | TGTGCCAGCAGTTACGTCAATCAGCCCCAGCATTTT
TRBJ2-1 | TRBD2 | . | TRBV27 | CASSLGRGGVYEQFF | TGTGCCAGCAGTTTAGGGCGGGGGGGCGTCTATGAGCAGTTCTTC
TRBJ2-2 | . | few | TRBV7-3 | CASSLMNTGELFF | TGTGCCAGCAGCTTAATGAACACCGGGGAGCTGTTTTTT
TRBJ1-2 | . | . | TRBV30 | CASYRDKKTNYGYTF | TGTGCCTCATACCGGGATAAAAAAACTAACTATGGCTACACCTTC
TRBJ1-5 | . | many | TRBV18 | CASSPFGGVGNQPQHF | TGTGCCAGCTCACCCTTCGGGGGTGTTGGCAATCAGCCCCAGCATTTT
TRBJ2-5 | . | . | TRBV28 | CASSSLGVLAQETQYF | TGTGCCAGCAGTTCCCTCGGAGTCTTGGCCCAAGAGACCCAGTACTTC
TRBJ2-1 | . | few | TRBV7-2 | CASSLASEQFF | TGTGCCAGCAGCTTAGCTTCTGAGCAGTTCTTC
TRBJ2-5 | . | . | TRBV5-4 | CASSLPQQETHYF | TGTGCCAGCAGCTTGCCCCAACAAGAGACCCACTACTTC
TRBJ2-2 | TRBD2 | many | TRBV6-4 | CASSEELAGSTGELFF | TGTGCCAGCAGTGAAGAACTAGCGGGATCCACCGGGGAGCTGTTTTTT
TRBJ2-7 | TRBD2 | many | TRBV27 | CASSFIGLAGGGNEQYF | TGTGCCAGCAGTTTTATCGGACTAGCGGGAGGGGGCAACGAGCAGTACTTC
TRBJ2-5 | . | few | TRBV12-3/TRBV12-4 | CASSSPPQETQYF | TGTGCCAGCAGTTCCCCCCCACAAGAGACCCAGTACTTC
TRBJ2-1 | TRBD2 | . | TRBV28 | CASSLYGTSGRRHYNEQFF | TGTGCCAGCAGTTTATACGGGACTAGCGGGAGGAGGCACTACAATGAGCAGTTCTTC
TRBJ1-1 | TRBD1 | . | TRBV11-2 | CASSSDRGTAFF | TGTGCCAGCAGCTCGGACAGGGGGACGGCTTTCTTT
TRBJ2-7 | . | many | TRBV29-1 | CSVELTAQGQYF | TGCAGCGTTGAGCTGACAGCTCAAGGGCAGTACTTC
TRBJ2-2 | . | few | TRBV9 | CASSVVGGELFF | TGTGCCAGCAGCGTAGTGGGCGGGGAGCTGTTTTTT
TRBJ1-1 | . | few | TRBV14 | CASSQLYGTEPMNTEAFF | TGTGCCAGCAGCCAGTTGTACGGGACGGAACCCATGAACACTGAAGCTTTCTTT